The present T cell receptor beta chain was sequenced within a study of identical twins (dated by TCRdb to about 2016). In the study overall: TCR alpha and beta repertoires from monozygotic twins, unrelated adults of various ages and cord blood were deep-sequenced to test whether fetal clonotypes persist. To rule out contamination, replicate twin experiments were performed at different times with different library preparation protocols.

Every donor in the study was a healthy Caucasian. The twin cohort comprised three pairs of female monozygotic twins, all aged about 18 to 30 years. Positive isolation kits from Invitrogen were used to isolate the CD4+ and CD8+ T cell populations. Library method: 5' RACE. TCRdb names Illumina HiSeq 2000 as the instrument used. A universal primer binding site was added through template switching, and the final cDNA carried a unique molecular identifier so that TCR cDNA molecules could be counted accurately. Specific primers in the conserved constant-segment region were used to synthesize first-strand cDNA for the TCR alpha and beta chains. To control for contamination, each cDNA library was double barcoded with a SMART-Mk sample barcode plus Illumina barcodes. TruSeq adapter sequences, together with Illumina sample barcodes, were added in two successive PCR steps. The TCR alpha and beta cDNA libraries were sequenced on the Illumina HiSeq platform using custom primers. The authors processed their data as follows. Unique molecular identifiers were extracted from raw reads with MiGEC, and CDR3 positions were determined with MiXCR. For each individual, recombination models were inferred using an EM algorithm with the repgenHMM and IGoR tools. The tcR package in R was used for shared clonotype analysis, with sharing normalized by the product of cloneset sizes. To study raw recombination without the effects of thymic and clonal selection, out-of-frame nonproductive sequences were analyzed. Clones were called with MiXCR by TCRdb after fastp trimmed the public reads at Q25, and only in-frame beta chains were retained. Every distinct CDR3 protein forms one entry, paired with its most common genes and DNA. TCRdb's processing, not the authors' own work, is the source of the V and J calls. The sample yields about 190,000 distinct CDR3 sequences; 15% were counted once. The ten largest account for 40% to 45% of the sample.

From the cysteine through the phenylalanine, the CDR3 covers 14 amino acids. Only the CDR3 DNA is retained, 42 bases long and in frame from the first base. Reading the germline V gene gives CDR1 LGHNA and CDR2 YNFKEQ. V is reduced by 2 bases and J by 10 bases, leaving a spacing of 15 bases between them. Study-wide findings and limitations: In monozygotic twins, recombination models systematically underestimated out-of-frame TCR alpha sharing, but the models matched the sharing seen between unrelated individuals. Excess twin sharing in beta out-of-frame sequences was weaker because fewer shared sequences lowered the signal-to-noise ratio. Abundant cord blood beta clonotypes carried fewer insertions; young adult naive repertoires showed a weaker similar trend, while memory repertoires showed none. Invariant T cells such as MAIT and iNKT could partly confound zero-insertion analyses, though diverse VJ usage argued against this for most clonotypes. Compared with coincidental sharing between unrelated individuals, an excess of low generation-probability sequences was observed among out-of-frame TCR alpha sequences shared between twins. Because the same donors could not be followed over many years, conclusions were based on cross-sectional statistical analysis.

Notes on this clonotype: Its specific antigen is unknown. No base qualities exist here, and no much larger clone lies one base off it.

These sequences were also reported in another study, on T cells expressing NK-cell markers. Drawing on the second study: Three sorted T-cell subsets (CD3+CD56+NKG2C+, CD3+CD56+NKG2C- and CD3+CD56-NKG2C+) from several donors had their TCR beta-chain repertoires profiled. Among the eight sequenced donors, only one was HCMV-seronegative, while the other seven were HCMV-seropositive. To restrict sorting to alphabetaTCR-expressing T cells, an anti-gammadeltaTCR antibody was added in several experiments. In roughly six donors, the dominant CD3+CD56+NKG2C+ clonotypes ranked among the top 10 CD8+ clonotypes, making up roughly 1.0-7.5% of CD8+ T cells. Those dominant clonotypes were again the most abundant among CD3+CD56-NKG2C+ cells in a few donors, at roughly 25-60.1%. Whether the expanded NKG2C-expressing T cell clones were specific for HCMV antigens was left unclear. Randomly selected healthy volunteers, three men and five women, were used as the eight sequenced donors. HCMV-specific IgG was detected in serum with a commercial ELISA kit to determine HCMV serostatus. Reads were demultiplexed and grouped by UMI with MIGEC, and clonotypes were assembled and quantified with MiTCR. To remove erroneous sequences, TCR cDNA sequences were retained only when supported by two or more reads. The tcR package was used for downstream repertoire analysis, and clonotypes were matched across fractions by CDR3 nucleotide sequence plus V segment. VDJmatch was used to annotate antigen specificity against VDJdb, with one amino acid substitution in CDR3 allowed.

The chain is assembled from TRBV4-2 and TRBJ2-1, with the D gene uncertain. This receptor was obtained from a woman aged 18-35 years in good health. The specimen sequenced was CD8+ T cells sorted from blood. CDR3 protein: CASSQTLGSGEQFF. DNA sequence: TGTGCCAGCAGCCAAACCCTAGGGTCGGGCGAGCAGTTCTTC.